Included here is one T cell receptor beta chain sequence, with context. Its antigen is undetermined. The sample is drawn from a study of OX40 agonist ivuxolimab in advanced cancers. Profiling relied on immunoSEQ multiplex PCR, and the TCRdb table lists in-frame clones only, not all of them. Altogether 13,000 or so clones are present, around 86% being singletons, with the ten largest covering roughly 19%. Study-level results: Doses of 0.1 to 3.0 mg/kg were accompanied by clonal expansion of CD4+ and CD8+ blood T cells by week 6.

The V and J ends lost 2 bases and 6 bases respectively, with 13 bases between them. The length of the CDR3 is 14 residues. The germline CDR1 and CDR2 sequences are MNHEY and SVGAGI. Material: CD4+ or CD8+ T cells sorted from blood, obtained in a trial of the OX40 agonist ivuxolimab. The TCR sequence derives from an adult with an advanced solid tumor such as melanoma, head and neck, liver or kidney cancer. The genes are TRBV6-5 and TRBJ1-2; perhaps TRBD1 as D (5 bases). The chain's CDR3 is CASSYVGAADGYTF. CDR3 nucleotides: TGTGCCAGCAGTTACGTAGGGGCAGCGGATGGCTACACCTTC.